These T cell receptor beta chains were read from a single sample in a study of cytomegalovirus exposure and HLA in healthy donors. TCRdb keeps only in-frame clones here, not all; method: immunoSEQ multiplex PCR. The table shows some 120,000 clones, with 78% occurring only once. Material: PBMCs. These receptors were obtained from a young man in good health and CMV-seropositive. Both conserved end residues are part of each CDR3. The order of the fields is D gene, V gene, clone size, J gene, CDR3 DNA, CDR3 protein. A D gene is named only where the DNA matches it firmly. Where a row states a size, it is once, few, many or the class of an expanded clone; other rows omit it.

TRBD2	TRBV27	.	TRBJ2-1	TGTGCCAGCAGCCTTCTAGCGGGAGTTGCCACGGAGCAGTTCTTC	CASSLLAGVATEQFF
TRBD1	TRBV6-5	few	TRBJ1-1	TGTGCCAGCACCAGGGGGGTGGGGAACACTGAAGCTTTCTTT	CASTRGVGNTEAFF
.	TRBV5-6	.	TRBJ2-7	TGTGCCAGCAGCTTATTGGCAGGGACCTACGAGCAGTACTTC	CASSLLAGTYEQYF
.	TRBV5-1	.	TRBJ2-7	TGCGCCAGCAGCTTGGCCGGCGGCCCTTTCTCCTACGAGCAGTACTTC	CASSLAGGPFSYEQYF
.	TRBV13	few	TRBJ2-3	TGTGCCAGCAGCCACCGGTTGGATACGCAGTATTTT	CASSHRLDTQYF
TRBD1	TRBV15	.	TRBJ2-4	TGTGCCACCAGCAGAGAGAGGAGAGGGGGCGGAAACATTCAGTACTTC	CATSRERRGGGNIQYF
TRBD2	TRBV11-2	.	TRBJ2-5	TGTGCCAGCAGCCTAAGACTAGCGCAAGAGACCCAGTACTTC	CASSLRLAQETQYF
TRBD1	TRBV28	.	TRBJ2-7	TGTGCCAGCAGTTTGAGGGGGCTGGATTACGAGCAGTACTTC	CASSLRGLDYEQYF
TRBD1	TRBV7-9	.	TRBJ1-2	TGTGCCAGCAGCTTAGTGGGAGACAGGGGTGTCTTGGATGGCTACACCTTC	CASSLVGDRGVLDGYTF
TRBD2	TRBV15	.	TRBJ2-5	TGTGCCACCAGCAGAGATACCGACGTGACTAGCGGGAGCGTCGAGGAGACCCAGTACTTC	CATSRDTDVTSGSVEETQYF
TRBD2	TRBV19	.	TRBJ2-3	TGTGCCAGCTCTGCCGGGACTAGCGGTAACACAGATACGCAGTATTTT	CASSAGTSGNTDTQYF
.	TRBV5-6	.	TRBJ2-7	TGTGCCAGCAGCGGGGGGGCTAGCTACGAGCAGTACTTC	CASSGGASYEQYF
TRBD1	TRBV7-6	.	TRBJ1-3	TGTGCCACATCGGGACAGACTGGAAACACCATATATTTT	CATSGQTGNTIYF
.	TRBV5-1	.	TRBJ1-3	TGCGCCAGCAGCCCGGCGGGACGCACGGGAAACACCATATATTTT	CASSPAGRTGNTIYF
.	TRBV6-5	.	TRBJ1-1	TGTGCCAGCAGTTACTCGAGTCTGTTAATGAACACTGAAGCTTTCTTT	CASSYSSLLMNTEAFF
TRBD1	TRBV2	.	TRBJ1-5	TGTGCCAGCAGTGCGACAGGGAATCAGCCCCAGCATTTT	CASSATGNQPQHF
.	TRBV7-9	once	TRBJ2-7	TGTGCCAGCAGCCCCGTTCAGGAACCCTCCTACGAGCAGTACTTC	CASSPVQEPSYEQYF
.	TRBV4-2	once	TRBJ1-2	TGTGCCAGCAGCCAAGATACGAAGGGAGAGGGCTACACCTTC	CASSQDTKGEGYTF
TRBD2	TRBV13	.	TRBJ2-3	TGTGCCAGCAGCCCCGGACTAGCGGGAAACACAGATACGCAGTATTTT	CASSPGLAGNTDTQYF
TRBD2	TRBV6-6	.	TRBJ2-7	TGTGGAGAGGTCGTAAGCGGGAGACGATACGAGCAGTACTTC	CGEVVSGRRYEQYF
.	TRBV7-2	.	TRBJ1-2	TGTGCCAGCAGCCCCGGGACACAGGCTAACTATGGCTACACCTTC	CASSPGTQANYGYTF
TRBD2	TRBV7-3	.	TRBJ2-1	TGTGCCAGCAGCCTCTGGGCGGGAGTGTCCTACAATGAGCAGTTCTTC	CASSLWAGVSYNEQFF
.	TRBV27	.	TRBJ2-7	TGTGCCAGCAGTTTCCTCCTCTCCTACGAGCAGTACTTC	CASSFLLSYEQYF
TRBD2	TRBV6-6	.	TRBJ2-3	TGTGCCAGCAGTTACTCGCTAGCGGCAGATACGCAGTATTTT	CASSYSLAADTQYF
.	TRBV5-1	once	TRBJ2-7	TGCGCCAGCAGCCTTGAGCGGGACACCAGGTACTTC	CASSLERDTRYF
TRBD2	TRBV7-3	.	TRBJ2-3	TGTGCCAGCAGCCTAGCGGGAGGGAGGGCAGATACGCAGTATTTT	CASSLAGGRADTQYF
.	TRBV7-2	.	TRBJ1-3	TGTGCCAGCAGCCTACACGAGGAGGGTGCGAACACCATATATTTT	CASSLHEEGANTIYF